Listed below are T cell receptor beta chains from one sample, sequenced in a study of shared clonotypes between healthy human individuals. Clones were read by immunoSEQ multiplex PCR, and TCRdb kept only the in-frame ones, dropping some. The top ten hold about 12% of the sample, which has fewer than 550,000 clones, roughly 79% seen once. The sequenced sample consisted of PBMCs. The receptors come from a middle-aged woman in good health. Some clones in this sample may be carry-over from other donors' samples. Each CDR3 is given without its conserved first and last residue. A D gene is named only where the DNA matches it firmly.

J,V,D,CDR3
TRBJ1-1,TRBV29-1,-,SGMSAEGVATEAF
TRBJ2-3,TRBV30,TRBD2,AWSDGTSGPPDTQY
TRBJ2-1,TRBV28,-,ASRVGGVAYNEQF
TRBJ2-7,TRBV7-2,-,ASSLRPPMEKY
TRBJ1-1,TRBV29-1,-,SVCRGGMNTEAF
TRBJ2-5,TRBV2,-,ASSELRSEEQY
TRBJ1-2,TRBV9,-,ASSVGDLGVAIHGYT
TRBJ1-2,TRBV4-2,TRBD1,ASSQKGTDNYGYT
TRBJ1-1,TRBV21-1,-,ASSKKPRWGENTEAF
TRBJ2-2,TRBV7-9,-,ASSLGHYLTGELF
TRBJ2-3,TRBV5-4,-,ASSFGADTDTQY
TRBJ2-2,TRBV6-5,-,ASSLRDTTGELF
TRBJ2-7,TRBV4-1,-,ASSALLLPYEQY
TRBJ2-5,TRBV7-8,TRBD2,ASSLAGGQETQY
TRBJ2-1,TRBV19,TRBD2,ASSIRLGSGREWSYNEQF
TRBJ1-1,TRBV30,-,AWSRTLGTEAF
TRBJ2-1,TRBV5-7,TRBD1,ASNLWTGNEQF
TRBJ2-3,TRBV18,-,ASSPTENTDTQY
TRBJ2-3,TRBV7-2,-,ASSLSRHRTDTQY
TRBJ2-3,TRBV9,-,ASSPRPKMDTQY
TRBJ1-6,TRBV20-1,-,SALDTSLH
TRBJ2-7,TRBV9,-,ASSPWDLNSYEQY
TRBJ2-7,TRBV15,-,AISRDRDWGAGPHRYEQY
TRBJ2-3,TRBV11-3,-,ASSLGALDTQY
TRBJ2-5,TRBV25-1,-,ASSETRAEKKETQY
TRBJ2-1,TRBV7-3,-,ASSPSMGNEQF
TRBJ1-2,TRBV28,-,ASSPADYGYT
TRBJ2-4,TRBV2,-,ASSELGGTIQY
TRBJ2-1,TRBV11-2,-,ASSFGVGEQF
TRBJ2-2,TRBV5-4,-,ASSLDARRSTGELF
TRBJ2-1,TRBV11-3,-,ASSLGVAPNEQF
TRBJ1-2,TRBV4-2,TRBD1,ASSQEQGAGGYT
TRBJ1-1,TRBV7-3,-,ASGVTENTEAF
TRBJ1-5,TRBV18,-,ASSPYVGRLNQPQH
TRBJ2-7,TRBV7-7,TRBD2,ASSFGREAAYEQY
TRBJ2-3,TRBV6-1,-,ASSEVERTTSTDTQY
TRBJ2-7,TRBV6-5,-,ASSWKGTSYEQY
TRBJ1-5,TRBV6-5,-,ASSYSGGFQPQH
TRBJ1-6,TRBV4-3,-,ASSQLENSPLH
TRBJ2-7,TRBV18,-,ASSPLGGDNSYEQY
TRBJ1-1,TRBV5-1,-,ASSLTPGPNTEAF
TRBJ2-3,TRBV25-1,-,ASNQGWADTQY
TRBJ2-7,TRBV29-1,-,SVVMGLNSEQY